These 22 T cell receptor beta chains share one sample of origin, sequenced in a study of blood T cell repertoires in COVID-19. The method was immunoSEQ multiplex PCR; TCRdb's version includes in-frame clones alone and lacks a portion of them. The sample consists of under 200,000 clones, roughly 80% of them appearing once. The sequencing sample was made of PBMCs or T cells enriched from blood (not recorded which). These receptors came from a middle-aged woman with acute COVID-19.

The gene calls are TRBV7-9 and TRBJ1-6, with 9 positions matching TRBD1. Germline CDR1 reads SEHNR; CDR2 reads FQNEAQ (reference sequence). The CDR3 extends over 17 amino acids. V lost 3 bases to trimming and J lost 1 base; unmatched junction nucleotides: 4. DNA for the CDR3: TGTGCCAGCAGCTTGGGGACAGGGAGGTCCTATAATTCACCCCTCCACTTT. It specifies CASSLGTGRSYNSPLHF.

The chain couples TRBV7-9 to TRBJ2-1, with a possible D match to TRBD1 (5 bases). V lost 2 bases and J 0 bases, leaving 8 bases between the germline ends. Germline V gene lookup returns CDR1 SEHNR and CDR2 FQNEAQ (reference sequence). The CDR3 sequence is 15 residues long. CDR3 nucleotides: TGTGCCAGCAGCTTATCCAGGGCCTCCTACAATGAGCAGTTCTTC. Its translation is CASSLSRASYNEQFF.

The chain uses TRBV2 and TRBJ1-6; 9 positions match TRBD1. The V segment lost 6 bases and the J segment 8 bases; nucleotides outside the gene matches: 2. The V gene's germline CDR1 is SNHLY and CDR2 FYNNEI. This CDR3 spans 13 amino acids. Here the CDR3 DNA reads TGTGCCAGCAGGCGGGACAGGGATTCACCCCTCCACTTT. It encodes CASRRDRDSPLHF.

This chain joins TRBV28 and TRBJ1-1, with 9 bases lining up with TRBD1. Germline V gives CDR1 MDHEN, CDR2 SYDVKM. CDR3 length equals 13 residues. Germline trimming cut 6 bases from V and 7 bases from J; bases unmatched to any gene: 6. CDR3 residues: CASRNRGRREAFF. In nucleotides, the CDR3 is TGTGCCAGCAGGAACAGGGGGCGACGTGAAGCTTTCTTT.

The chain joins TRBV7-9 to TRBJ2-5; 8 bases are a match to TRBD1. This CDR3 comprises 14 residues. From germline, CDR1 is SEHNR and CDR2 FQNEAQ (reference sequence). Trimming cost V 4 bases and J 2 bases; bases outside gene matches: 3. The CDR3 coding sequence is TGTGCCAGCAGCTCGACAGGGGCTCAAGAGACCCAGTACTTC. Translation: CASSSTGAQETQYF.

The chain employs TRBV19 and TRBJ1-5; unclear D gene. Trimming cost V 1 base and J 7 bases, with 11 bases left between them. CDR1 and CDR2 (germline): LNHDA, SQIVND (reference sequence). This CDR3 spans 14 amino acids. The CDR3 protein is CASSIVGGAQPQHF. CDR3 sequence (DNA): TGTGCCAGTAGTATAGTAGGCGGTGCGCAGCCCCAGCATTTT.

The V gene is TRBV12-3 or TRBV12-4, the J gene TRBJ1-5; 7 bases are a match to TRBD1. CDR3 size: 13 residues. The ends lost 6 bases at V and 7 bases at J; junction bases unmatched: 6. CDR3 sequence: CASSPTGVQPQHF. CDR3 nucleotide sequence: TGTGCCAGCAGCCCAACAGGGGTCCAGCCCCAGCATTTT.

The gene calls are TRBV21-1 and TRBJ2-7; TRBD1 is the table's D call, not checked against the DNA. TRBV21-1 is classified as a pseudogene. The CDR3 covers 15 residues. The CDR3 DNA follows: TGTGCCAGCAGCAAGGCCACAGGGGCTACCCACGAGCAGTACGTC. Protein: CASSKATGATHEQYV.

This rearrangement joins TRBV15 to TRBJ1-1; D is unclear. Germline CDR1 reads LNHNV; CDR2 reads YYDKDF (reference sequence). V lost 0 bases and J 6 bases, leaving 11 bases between the germline ends. The length of the CDR3 is 14 residues. This CDR3 is CATSRDFSVSEAFF. DNA for the CDR3: TGTGCCACCAGCAGAGATTTCTCGGTGTCTGAAGCTTTCTTT.

V gene TRBV7-9 combines with J gene TRBJ2-7; TRBD1 agrees at 10 bases. There are 15 residues in the CDR3. Germline CDR1 reads SEHNR; CDR2 reads FQNEAQ (reference sequence). Trimming took 3 bases from V and 3 from J; bases not matched to a gene: 5. CDR3 sequence: CASSFGTGVLYEQYV. Here the CDR3 DNA reads TGTGCCAGCAGCTTTGGGACAGGGGTCCTCTACGAGCAGTACGTC.

The chain carries TRBV6-5 and TRBJ2-7; D uncertain. The V end lost 6 bases, the J end lost 0 bases, and 15 bases lay between the germline ends. This CDR3 comprises 15 residues. Germline V gene lookup returns CDR1 MNHEY and CDR2 SVGAGI. The CDR3 reads CASSPNFVSSYEQYF. CDR3 bases: TGTGCCAGCAGCCCAAACTTTGTGAGCTCCTACGAGCAGTACTTC.

This clone was detected once. The V gene is TRBV2, the J gene TRBJ1-1; D remains ambiguous. V was clipped by 8 bases and J by 1 base, with 14 bases between them. This CDR3 region has 14 residues. CDR1 and CDR2 from the germline V gene are SNHLY and FYNNEI. CDR3 in amino acids: CASGPALGNTEAFF. Here the CDR3 DNA reads TGTGCCAGCGGCCCGGCCCTAGGGAACACTGAAGCTTTCTTT.

V gene TRBV29-1 combines with J gene TRBJ2-3; 10 nucleotides align to TRBD2. Germline lookup yields CDR1 SQVTM and CDR2 ANQGSEA. The J segment lost 6 bases and the V segment lost 1 base, leaving 7 bases of the junction unmatched. This CDR3 comprises 15 residues. CDR3 sequence (DNA): TGCAGCGTTGAAGGGGCTAGCGGGAGTCGCGATACGCAGTATTTT. Translation gives CSVEGASGSRDTQYF.

The rearrangement links TRBV20-1 to TRBJ1-2; 9 nucleotides agree with TRBD1. Germline loops: CDR1 DFQATT, CDR2 SNEGSKA (reference sequence). The length of the CDR3 is 11 residues. With V trimmed by 5 bases and J by 8 bases, 3 bases remained unmatched. The CDR3 coding sequence is TGCAGTGCTCGGGACAGGGAAGGCTACACCTTC. Protein: CSARDREGYTF.

The CDR3, as DNA: TGTGCCAGCAGTCCGAGGACAGTCTACGCTTTCTTT. Protein product: CASSPRTVYAFF. The chain carries TRBV12-3 or TRBV12-4 and TRBJ1-1, with a tentative D call TRBD1 (6 bases). CDR3 length: 12 amino acids. The V gene lost 5 bases and the J gene lost 11 bases, with 15 bases spanning the gap.

The CDR3 region has the DNA TGTGCCAGCAGTTCCCTTAGATCAACTAATGAAAAACTGTTTTTT. It specifies CASSSLRSTNEKLFF. This chain joins TRBV28 and TRBJ1-4; no clear D gene. The V end was cut by 4 bases, the J end by 0 bases, with 9 bases between. Germline CDR1 reads MDHEN; CDR2 reads SYDVKM. CDR3 size: 15 residues. The whole variable domain, filled in from reference TRBV28 and TRBJ1-4, reads DVKVTQSSRYLVKRTGEKVFLECVQDMDHENMFWYRQDPGLGLRLIYFSYDVKMKEKGDIPEGYSVSREKKERFSLILESASTNQTSMYLCASSSLRSTNEKLFFGSGTQLSVL.

The chain joins TRBV28 to TRBJ1-1; 8 bases map to TRBD1. Germline V gene data show CDR1 as MDHEN and CDR2 as SYDVKM. Trimming cost V 5 bases and J 5 bases; bases outside gene matches: 10. The CDR3 length is 15 residues. Written as DNA, the CDR3 is TGTGCCAGCAGTGGACTTCAGGGGGCCGGAACTGAAGCTTTCTTT. It specifies CASSGLQGAGTEAFF.

Of note for this clone: Compared with germline, one end of the junction differs, possibly owing to a read error. The chain joins TRBV19 to TRBJ2-4, with D possibly TRBD1 on 6 matching bases. Germline-derived CDR1 and CDR2 are LNHDA and SQIVND (reference sequence). The CDR3 extends over 12 amino acids. This CDR3 reads CASWGNREWFHF. The DNA of the CDR3 is TGTGCCAGTTGGGGTAACAGGGAATGGTTTCACTTC.

The J gene is TRBJ2-3, the V gene TRBV7-3; 9 bases agree with TRBD1. After removal of 1 base from V and 6 bases from J, the junction contained 5 bases not matched to a gene. From germline, CDR1 is SGHTA and CDR2 FQGTGA. The CDR3 runs to 15 residues. The CDR3 nucleotides are TGTGCCAGCAGCTTAATCGGGACAGGGCTGGATACGCAGTATTTT. This translates into CASSLIGTGLDTQYF.

The chain carries TRBV5-1 and TRBJ2-2, with 9 nucleotides matching TRBD1. Germline trimming cut 2 bases from V and 9 bases from J; bases unmatched to any gene: 5. Germline V gene data show CDR1 as SGHRS and CDR2 as YFSETQ. CDR3 length equals 14 residues. CDR3 sequence reads: CASSLTGGGRELFF. As DNA, the CDR3 is TGCGCCAGCAGCTTAACAGGGGGCGGCCGGGAGCTGTTTTTT.

V and J are TRBV7-9 and TRBJ2-1, with 8 bases matching TRBD2. This CDR3 region has 17 residues. V trimming: 5 bases; J trimming: 5 bases; junction bases outside the gene matches: 14. Germline V CDR1 and CDR2: SEHNR, FQNEAQ (reference sequence). CDR3 sequence (DNA): TGTGCCAGCAGCCAAATCCCAACTAGCGGCAACGACAATGAGCAGTTCTTC. It specifies CASSQIPTSGNDNEQFF.

There are many counts of this clone. This chain uses TRBV3-1 (or the pseudogene TRBV3-2) with TRBJ2-7; TRBD1 might be the D (6 bases). The CDR3 runs 14 residues. With 4 bases removed from V and 2 bases from J, the gap between germline ends came to 12 bases. Germline CDR1 is LGHDT and CDR2 is YNNKEL (reference sequence). The CDR3 reads CASSPRTATYEQYF. The CDR3 DNA reads as TGTGCCAGCAGCCCCCGGACAGCCACCTACGAGCAGTACTTC.